The 14 T cell receptor beta chains below all came from one sample that was sequenced in a study of cytomegalovirus exposure and HLA in healthy donors. Vbeta (60) and Jbeta (13) primers were used in the PCR. Assay: immunoSEQ multiplex PCR; the TCRdb copy retains only in-frame clones and omits some. The data contain about 250,000 clones, over 70% of them singletons. The sample was PBMCs. Source of these receptors: a girl aged 2 to 9 in good health and CMV-seronegative.

The chain recombines TRBV6-1 with TRBJ2-2; 7 nucleotides align to TRBD2. V lost 6 bases and J lost 5; bases outside the gene matches: 9. Germline values: CDR1 MNHNS, CDR2 SASEGT. The CDR3 runs 15 residues. The CDR3 DNA reads TGTGCCAGCAGAAGGACGAGGGGAGGGACCGGGGAGCTGTTTTTT. Protein product: CASRRTRGGTGELFF.

The chain has TRBV9 and TRBJ2-7; TRBD1 aligns across 7 bases. The V and J ends lost 3 bases and 2 bases, in that order; junction bases with no gene match: 5. Germline CDR1 SGDLS, CDR2 YYNGEE. This CDR3 spans 14 amino acids. The CDR3 here is CASSATGDPYEQYF. The DNA of the CDR3 is TGTGCCAGCAGCGCTACAGGGGATCCCTACGAGCAGTACTTC.

This clone was picked up one time. The chain carries TRBV7-3 and TRBJ1-2; D remains ambiguous. CDR3 length equals 13 residues. Trimming shortened V by 1 base and J by 5 bases, and 8 bases separated the two germline ends. CDR1 SGHTA and CDR2 FQGTGA come from the germline V gene. CDR3 in amino acids: CASSLIAGYGYTF. The CDR3 bases are TGTGCCAGCAGCTTAATAGCGGGTTATGGCTACACCTTC.

The chain recombines TRBV5-6 with TRBJ2-1; TRBD2 matches 8 bases. V shed 2 bases, J shed 3 bases, and the junction held 7 bases outside the gene matches. From germline, CDR1 is SGHDT and CDR2 YYEEEE. There are 16 residues in the CDR3. The CDR3 loop is CASSFRLAGIYNEQFF. CDR3 in DNA: TGTGCCAGCAGCTTTCGTCTAGCGGGTATCTACAATGAGCAGTTCTTC.

This chain uses TRBV5-5 with TRBJ1-1; D is unclear. CDR3 size: 17 residues. The V end lost 5 bases, the J end lost 0 bases, and 20 bases lay between the germline ends. The germline V gene encodes CDR1 SGHKS and CDR2 YYEKEE (reference sequence). As DNA, the CDR3 is TGTGCCAGCAGACTTCGGGGAGGTTACTTTCTGAACACTGAAGCTTTCTTT. Translating it yields CASRLRGGYFLNTEAFF. The variable domain in full, with the rest retrieved from reference TRBV5-5 and TRBJ1-1, is DAGVTQSPTHLIKTRGQQVTLRCSPISGHKSVSWYQQVLGQGPQFIFQYYEKEERGRGNFPDRFSARQFPNYSSELNVNALLLGDSALYLCASRLRGGYFLNTEAFFGQGTRLTVV.

V gene TRBV30 combines with J gene TRBJ2-5; D unresolved. Germline values: CDR1 GTSNPN, CDR2 SVGIG (reference sequence). The CDR3 consists of 13 residues. V lost 5 bases to trimming and J lost 4 bases, with 14 bases between them. CDR3: CAWETRLGETQYF. CDR3 bases: TGTGCCTGGGAAACAAGACTGGGAGAGACCCAGTACTTC. The complete variable domain, with remaining parts taken from reference TRBV30 and TRBJ2-5, reads SQTIHQWPATLVQPVGSPLSLECTVEGTSNPNLYWYRQAAGRGLQLLFYSVGIGQISSEVPQNLSASRPQDRQFILSSKKLLLSDSGFYLCAWETRLGETQYFGPGTRLLVL.

The sample holds a few counts of this clone. The V and J genes are TRBV4-1 and TRBJ2-1, with a weak D call TRBD2 (5 bases). Germline V gene sequence: CDR1 MGHRA, CDR2 YSYEKL. V dropped 5 bases and J dropped 2 bases, with 13 bases sitting between them. There are 15 residues in the CDR3. The CDR3 nucleotides read TGCGCCAGCAGCTATAGGTCGGGAACCTACAATGAGCAGTTCTTC. It encodes CASSYRSGTYNEQFF.

This clone was seen once. This chain joins TRBV27 and TRBJ1-5, with 11 bases aligning to TRBD1. The V segment lost 5 bases and the J segment 7 bases; nucleotides outside the gene matches: 10. CDR3 length: 16 amino acids. Per the germline V gene, CDR1 is MNHEY and CDR2 is SMNVEV (reference sequence). DNA for the CDR3: TGTGCCAGCAGTCCCCGGGGACAGGGGGGGAGCCAGCCCCAGCATTTT. Amino acid sequence: CASSPRGQGGSQPQHF.

Only a few counts were recorded for this clone. The chain is built from TRBV27 and TRBJ1-2; no clear D gene. The germline CDR1 and CDR2 sequences are MNHEY and SMNVEV (reference sequence). V was shortened by 5 bases and J by 4 bases, with 14 bases between the two germline ends. The CDR3 length is 14 residues. The CDR3 loop is CASSRSLRGYGYTF. The CDR3 DNA reads as TGTGCCAGCAGTCGCTCCTTACGGGGCTATGGCTACACCTTC.

This chain uses TRBV28 with TRBJ2-2, with 9 bases matching TRBD2. With V trimmed by 3 bases and J by 6 bases, 14 bases remained unmatched. In germline, CDR1 is MDHEN, CDR2 SYDVKM. The CDR3 has 18 residues. The CDR3, as DNA: TGTGCCAGCAGTTTCTCGACCCGGACTAGCGAATCGGCCGGGGAGCTGTTTTTT. Protein sequence: CASSFSTRTSESAGELFF.

The chain is built from TRBV28 and TRBJ2-7, with D maybe TRBD1 (6 bases). The germline gives CDR1 MDHEN, CDR2 SYDVKM. The CDR3 has 15 amino acids. Trimming took 7 bases from V and 1 from J, leaving 17 bases between them. The CDR3 DNA follows: TGTGCCAGCACCCACAGACTGGGACAATCCTACGAGCAGTACTTC. It translates to CASTHRLGQSYEQYF.

This clone came up once. The V and J genes are TRBV5-6 and TRBJ1-4; TRBD1 aligns across 8 bases. The J segment lost 5 bases and the V segment lost 2 bases, leaving 2 bases of the junction unmatched. Germline loops: CDR1 SGHDT, CDR2 YYEEEE. This CDR3 is 14 amino acids long. The CDR3 DNA reads TGTGCCAGCAGCTTAACAGGGGGGAATGAAAAACTGTTTTTT. Its translation: CASSLTGGNEKLFF. Combining the CDR3 with reference TRBV5-6 and TRBJ1-4 gives the whole variable domain DAGVTQSPTHLIKTRGQQVTLRCSPKSGHDTVSWYQQALGQGPQFIFQYYEEEERQRGNFPDRFSGHQFPNYSSELNVNALLLGDSALYLCASSLTGGNEKLFFGSGTQLSVL.

The genes are TRBV29-1 and TRBJ1-5; 8 bases match TRBD1. This CDR3 has 18 residues. The V segment lost 5 bases and the J segment 0 bases; nucleotides outside the gene matches: 15. CDR1 SQVTM and CDR2 ANQGSEA come from the germline V gene. Here the CDR3 DNA reads TGCAGCGTTTTTGGGCCGGGACAGGACACTTATAGCAATCAGCCCCAGCATTTT. The encoded protein is CSVFGPGQDTYSNQPQHF.

The count of this clone is one. This rearrangement joins TRBV7-8 to TRBJ1-5, with 10 bases identical to TRBD1. The CDR3 has 17 amino acids. Germline-derived CDR1 and CDR2 are SGHVS and FQNEAQ. Losses at the gene ends were 5 bases for V and 6 bases for J; bases not matched to a gene: 13. The CDR3 loop is CASSNAETGGMGQPQHF. The CDR3 bases are TGTGCCAGCAGCAACGCCGAGACAGGGGGCATGGGTCAGCCCCAGCATTTT.